Listed below are T cell receptor beta chains from one sample, sequenced in a study of blood T cell repertoires in COVID-19. Some clones are missing from TCRdb's copy, which holds only in-frame ones; the method was immunoSEQ multiplex PCR. In the table there are some 190,000 clones, about 76% of which are singletons. The specimen was peripheral blood. The receptor source for this set is a woman in her forties or fifties with active or convalescent COVID-19. Each CDR3 is given with its conserved first and last residue. A D gene is named only where the DNA matches it firmly. Size is omitted from some rows. Given values are once, few, many or a class for expanded clones.

j_call v_call clone_size d_call cdr3_nt cdr3_aa
TRBJ1-2 TRBV15 few TRBD1 TGTGCCACCAGCACCTCCGGACAGGCTAACTATGGCTACACCTTC CATSTSGQANYGYTF
TRBJ1-6 TRBV3-1/TRBV3-2 - - TGTGCCAGCAGCCAAGTCGGGGGGCAAAATTCACCCCTCCACTTT CASSQVGGQNSPLHF
TRBJ2-3 TRBV24-1 - TRBD2 TGTGCCACCACGGACTCTGGGACTAGCGGGAGGGCCGCGCAGTATTTT CATTDSGTSGRAAQYF
TRBJ1-1 TRBV9 - - TGTGCCAGCAGCGTCCTCGGCGGGTCGCCGAACACTGAAGCTTTCTTT CASSVLGGSPNTEAFF
TRBJ2-5 TRBV3-1/TRBV3-2 - - TGTGCCAGCAGCCCCCGAGTAATCGCGGTTTACCAAGAGACCCAGTACTTC CASSPRVIAVYQETQYF
TRBJ2-1 TRBV19 - TRBD1 TGTGCCAGCACCGGGACAGGGTTTGTCAATGAGCAGTTCTTC CASTGTGFVNEQFF
TRBJ2-2 TRBV5-1 few TRBD2 TGCGCCAGCAGCTCGTTAACTAGCGGGGGACGAGGGACCGGGGAGCTGTTTTTT CASSSLTSGGRGTGELFF
TRBJ1-2 TRBV19 - - TGTGCCAGTAGTACGGCGACAGGTTACAGCTATGGCTACACCTTC CASSTATGYSYGYTF
TRBJ1-6 TRBV28 - - TGTGCCAGTCGATTAGGGGACTCACGCTCCTATAATTCACCCCTCCACTTT CASRLGDSRSYNSPLHF
TRBJ2-5 TRBV5-4 few TRBD2 TGTGCCAGCAGCACAGGACTAGCGGACCAAGAGACCCAGTACTTC CASSTGLADQETQYF
TRBJ1-4 TRBV15 - - TGTGCCACCAGCAGAGACAGGGCGTCTGAAAAACTGTTTTTT CATSRDRASEKLFF
TRBJ2-1 TRBV28 - TRBD2 TGTGCCAGCAGTTTCCTGACTAGCGGGAGTCGGGATGAGCAGTTCTTC CASSFLTSGSRDEQFF
TRBJ1-1 TRBV29-1 - TRBD1 TGCAGCGTTAGCCTGACAGGGGCCGGGGAAGCTTTCTTT CSVSLTGAGEAFF
TRBJ2-6 TRBV6-5 - - TGTGCCAGCAGTTATGGAGGGGATGGGGCCAACGTCCTGACTTTC CASSYGGDGANVLTF
TRBJ1-1 TRBV11-2 - TRBD1 TGTGCCAGCAGCCAGGGACAGGGACGAGGTGAAGCTTTCTTT CASSQGQGRGEAFF
TRBJ1-1 TRBV5-1 - TRBD1 TGCGCCAGCAGCTCACACAGGGGAAGAGAGACTGAAGCTTTCTTT CASSSHRGRETEAFF
TRBJ2-7 TRBV19 - TRBD2 TGTGCCAGTAGTATAATAGCGGGTAGCTCCTACGAGCAGTACTTC CASSIIAGSSYEQYF
TRBJ1-3 TRBV30 once TRBD1 TGTGCCTGGAGTGGAAGGACAGGGGGCTTCGGGAACACCATATATTTT CAWSGRTGGFGNTIYF
TRBJ1-3 TRBV3-1/TRBV3-2 few - TGTGCCAGCAGCCTATATTACCAGGACAGTGGAGACACCATATATTTT CASSLYYQDSGDTIYF
TRBJ2-1 TRBV19 - TRBD2 TGTGCCAGTAGCCCTAGCGGGGGCAATGAGCAGTTCTTC CASSPSGGNEQFF
TRBJ1-2 TRBV11-2 - - TGTGCCAGCAGCTCCGAGGGGGGGCCGGACTATGGCTACACCTTC CASSSEGGPDYGYTF
TRBJ2-7 TRBV20-1 - TRBD2 TGCAGTGCTGAGGCGGGGGGCGAGCAGTACTTC CSAEAGGEQYF
TRBJ1-1 TRBV2 - - TGTGCCAGCAGTGATTGGCAGGGGAGGAACACTGAAGCTTTCTTT CASSDWQGRNTEAFF
TRBJ2-7 TRBV6-2/TRBV6-3 - - TGTGCCAGCAGTTCAGTTTCCTACGAGCAGTACTTC CASSSVSYEQYF
TRBJ2-2 TRBV6-5 - TRBD2 TGTGCCAGCAAGCCTAGCGGAAACACCGGGGAGCTGTTTTTT CASKPSGNTGELFF
TRBJ2-7 TRBV28 - - TGTGCCAGCAGAAGATCGACAGGAGCCGGAGTTTACGAGCAGTACTTC CASRRSTGAGVYEQYF
TRBJ2-3 TRBV15 - TRBD2 TGTGCCACCAGCAAACCCGGGACTAGCGGGAGGGCGGCAGATACGCAGTATTTT CATSKPGTSGRAADTQYF
TRBJ2-5 TRBV4-1 - TRBD2 TGCGCCAGCAGCCAAGAACTTTCGGCTAGCGGGAGCCAAGAGACCCAGTACTTC CASSQELSASGSQETQYF
TRBJ2-7 TRBV24-1 - TRBD1 TGTGCCACCAGTGACCGGACAGGGGGGACCTACGAGCAGTACTTC CATSDRTGGTYEQYF
TRBJ2-5 TRBV7-6 few TRBD2 TGTGCCAGCAGCTTAAGGGCCCCGGGGGGGGAGACCCAGTACTTC CASSLRAPGGETQYF
TRBJ2-2 TRBV6-6 few TRBD2 TGTGCCAGCAACTCTCCGGGACTAGCAGACACCGGGGAGCTGTTTTTT CASNSPGLADTGELFF
TRBJ2-5 TRBV15 - TRBD2 TGTGCCACCAGCAGGATTGGACTAGCAGAGACCCAGTACTTC CATSRIGLAETQYF
TRBJ2-1 TRBV5-1 many TRBD2 TGCGCCAGCAGCTTGGCGCTAGCGGGAAATGAGCAGTTCTTC CASSLALAGNEQFF
TRBJ1-4 TRBV9 - - TGTGCCAGCAGCGTCGACAGAACAACTAATGAAAAACTGTTTTTT CASSVDRTTNEKLFF
TRBJ1-3 TRBV11-3 - - TGTGCCAGCAGCCTCAGCGCAGGGGCAGGAGGAAACACCATATATTTT CASSLSAGAGGNTIYF
TRBJ2-4 TRBV28 - - TGTGCCAGCAGTTTTACGCAGGGTGTTCAGTACTTC CASSFTQGVQYF
TRBJ2-5 TRBV6-1 - TRBD2 TGTGCCAGCAGTGAATATCCCCAGCGGGGGAACCAAGAGACCCAGTACTTC CASSEYPQRGNQETQYF
TRBJ1-2 TRBV6-1 - TRBD1 TGTGCCAGCAGTGAATGGACAGGGATTGGCTACACCTTC CASSEWTGIGYTF
TRBJ1-3 TRBV18 - TRBD1 TGTGCCAGCTCACCGACAGGGACCTCTGGAAACACCATATATTTT CASSPTGTSGNTIYF
TRBJ1-2 TRBV6-2/TRBV6-3 - TRBD1 TGTGCCAGCAGTCTACATAGGACAGGGGCTGGCTACACCTTC CASSLHRTGAGYTF
TRBJ1-1 TRBV4-3 - - TGCGCCAGCAGCCAAGAGTCGACTAACACTGAAGCTTTCTTT CASSQESTNTEAFF
TRBJ1-2 TRBV19 - - TGTGCCAGTAGTATATCCCCGGATGGCTACACCTTC CASSISPDGYTF
TRBJ2-1 TRBV7-6 - TRBD2 TGTGCCAGCAGCTTAGATCTGAGCGGGGGCGGGAGAAGCAATGAGCAGTTCTTC CASSLDLSGGGRSNEQFF
TRBJ2-1 TRBV9 once TRBD2 TGTGCCAGCAGCCGAGGAGTTAGCGGGGTAACGGGCAATGAGCAGTTCTTC CASSRGVSGVTGNEQFF
TRBJ1-5 TRBV19 - TRBD1 TGTGCCAGTAGTTCTCGACAGGGGTCTAGCAATCAGCCCCAGCATTTT CASSSRQGSSNQPQHF
TRBJ2-2 TRBV5-1 - TRBD1 TGCGCCAGCAGCCTACGACAGGGGCCCGCGAACACCGGGGAGCTGTTTTTT CASSLRQGPANTGELFF
TRBJ2-2 TRBV19 - TRBD1 TGTGCCAGTAGTATAGCTTGGACAGGGAAGCCCGGGGAGCTGTTTTTT CASSIAWTGKPGELFF
TRBJ1-2 TRBV7-2 - TRBD1 TGTGCCAGCAGCTGGACTACAGGGGCCCCCGAGAGCACCTTC CASSWTTGAPESTF
TRBJ2-3 TRBV6-2/TRBV6-3 few TRBD2 TGTGCCAGCAGTCTACCGGGACTAGCGGGAACCCTCACAGATACGCAGTATTTT CASSLPGLAGTLTDTQYF
TRBJ2-2 TRBV21-1 - - TGTGCCAGCAGCAAAGCGCTGATCCGGACTAGCGTCGCTAATTCGAACACCGGGGAGCTGTTTTTT CASSKALIRTSVANSNTGELFF